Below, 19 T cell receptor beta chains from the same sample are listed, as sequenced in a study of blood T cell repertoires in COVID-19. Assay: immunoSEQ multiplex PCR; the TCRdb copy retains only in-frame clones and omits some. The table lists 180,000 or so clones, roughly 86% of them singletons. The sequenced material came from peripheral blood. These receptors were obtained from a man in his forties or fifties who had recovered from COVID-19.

The CDR3 sequence is CASSPGTVNTEAFF. The DNA for the CDR3 is TGTGCCAGCTCACCAGGGACAGTGAACACTGAAGCTTTCTTT. The chain carries TRBV18 and TRBJ1-1; 7 bases fit TRBD1. The germline CDR1 and CDR2 sequences are KGHSH and LQKENI. V lost 2 bases to trimming and J lost 0 bases; unmatched junction nucleotides: 0. The CDR3 is 14 residues long. The entire variable domain, with the rest obtained from reference TRBV18 and TRBJ1-1, is as follows: NAGVMQNPRHLVRRRGQEARLRCSPMKGHSHVYWYRQLPEEGLKFMVYLQKENIIDESGMPKERFSAEFPKEGPSILRIQQVVRGDSAAYFCASSPGTVNTEAFFGQGTRLTVV.

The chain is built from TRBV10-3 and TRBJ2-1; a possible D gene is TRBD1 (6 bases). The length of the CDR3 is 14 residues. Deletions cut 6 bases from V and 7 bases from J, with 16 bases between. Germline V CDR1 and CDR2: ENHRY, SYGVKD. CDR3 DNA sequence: TGTGCCATCAGACCCGGGACACCCCAAAATGAGCAGTTCTTC. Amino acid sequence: CAIRPGTPQNEQFF.

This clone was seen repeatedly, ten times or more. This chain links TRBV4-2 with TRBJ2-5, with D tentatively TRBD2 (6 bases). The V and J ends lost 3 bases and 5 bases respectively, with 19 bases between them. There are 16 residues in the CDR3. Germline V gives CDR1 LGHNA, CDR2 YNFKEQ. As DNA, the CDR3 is TGTGCCAGCAGCCACCCGAGTGCGGGGACGGGGGAGACCCAGTACTTC. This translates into CASSHPSAGTGETQYF.

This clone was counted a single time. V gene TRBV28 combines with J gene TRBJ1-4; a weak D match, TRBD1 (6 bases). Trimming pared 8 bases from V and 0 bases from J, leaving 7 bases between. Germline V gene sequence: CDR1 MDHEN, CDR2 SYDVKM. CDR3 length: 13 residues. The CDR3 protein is CASRTATNEKLFF. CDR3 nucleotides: TGTGCCAGCCGGACAGCAACTAATGAAAAACTGTTTTTT.

The CDR3: CASSPTSGGHYEQYF. The DNA of the CDR3 is TGTGCCAGCAGCCCGACTAGCGGGGGACACTACGAGCAGTACTTC. The chain has TRBV7-9 and TRBJ2-7; TRBD2 matches at 12 bases. Germline V lookup: CDR1 SEHNR, CDR2 FQNEAQ (reference sequence). V dropped 5 bases and J dropped 3; count of bases not matched to a gene: 5. This CDR3 region has 15 residues.

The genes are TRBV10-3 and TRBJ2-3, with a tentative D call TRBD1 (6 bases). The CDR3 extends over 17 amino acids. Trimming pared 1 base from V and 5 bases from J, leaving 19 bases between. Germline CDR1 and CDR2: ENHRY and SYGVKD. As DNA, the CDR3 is TGTGCCATCAGTGAGTTTGCCTCAGGGGAAGGGGGAGATACGCAGTATTTT. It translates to CAISEFASGEGGDTQYF.

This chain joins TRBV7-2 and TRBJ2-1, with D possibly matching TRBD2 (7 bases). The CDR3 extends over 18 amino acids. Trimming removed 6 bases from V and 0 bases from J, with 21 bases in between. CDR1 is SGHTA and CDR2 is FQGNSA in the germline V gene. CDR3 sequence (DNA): TGTGCCAGCAGATTAAGAGTGGGGGGGGCGAGCTCCTACAATGAGCAGTTCTTC. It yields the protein CASRLRVGGASSYNEQFF.

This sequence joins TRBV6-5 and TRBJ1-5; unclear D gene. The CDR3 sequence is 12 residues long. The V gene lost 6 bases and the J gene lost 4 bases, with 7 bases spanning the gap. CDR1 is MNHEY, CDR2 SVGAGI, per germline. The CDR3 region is CASRSANQPQHF. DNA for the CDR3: TGTGCCAGCAGATCCGCGAATCAGCCCCAGCATTTT.

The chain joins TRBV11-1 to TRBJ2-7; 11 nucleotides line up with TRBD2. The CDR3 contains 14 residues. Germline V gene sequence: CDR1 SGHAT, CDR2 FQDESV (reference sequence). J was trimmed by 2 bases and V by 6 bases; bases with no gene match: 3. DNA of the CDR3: TGTGCCAGCAGATCTAGCGGGGGGACCTACGAGCAGTACTTC. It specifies CASRSSGGTYEQYF.

Written as DNA, the CDR3 is TGCAGCGTTGGAGACGGGGGGGCGACCGAGCAGTACTTC. Its translation is CSVGDGGATEQYF. V is TRBV29-1 and J is TRBJ2-7; 8 bases are shared with TRBD2. Germline values: CDR1 SQVTM, CDR2 ANQGSEA. The CDR3 covers 13 residues. The J segment lost 6 bases and the V segment lost 4 bases, leaving 8 bases of the junction unmatched.

CDR3 in amino acids: CASSLGVSGANVLTF. The CDR3 bases are TGTGCCAGCAGCTTAGGAGTCTCTGGGGCCAACGTCCTGACTTTC. This rearrangement joins TRBV7-9 to TRBJ2-6; D unclear. The CDR3 is 15 residues long. V lost 1 base and J 0 bases, leaving 4 bases between the germline ends. Per germline, CDR1 SEHNR and CDR2 FQNEAQ (reference sequence).

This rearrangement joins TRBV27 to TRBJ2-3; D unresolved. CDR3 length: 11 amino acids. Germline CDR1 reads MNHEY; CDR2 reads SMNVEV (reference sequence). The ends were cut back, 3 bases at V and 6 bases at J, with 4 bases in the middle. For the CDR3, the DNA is TGTGCCAGCAGTTTTTCGGATACGCAGTATTTT. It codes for CASSFSDTQYF.

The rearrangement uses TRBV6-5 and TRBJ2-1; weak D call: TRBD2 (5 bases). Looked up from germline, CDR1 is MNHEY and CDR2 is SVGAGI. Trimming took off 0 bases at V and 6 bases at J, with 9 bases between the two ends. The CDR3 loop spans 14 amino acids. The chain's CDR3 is CASSYSNRGNEQFF. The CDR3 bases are TGTGCCAGCAGTTACTCCAACCGGGGCAATGAGCAGTTCTTC.

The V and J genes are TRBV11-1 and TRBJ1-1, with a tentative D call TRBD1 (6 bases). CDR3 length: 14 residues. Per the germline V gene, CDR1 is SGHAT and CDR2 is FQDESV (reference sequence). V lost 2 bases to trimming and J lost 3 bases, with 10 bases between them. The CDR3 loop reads CASSLSGGYTEAFF. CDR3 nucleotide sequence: TGTGCCAGCAGCTTAAGCGGGGGCTACACTGAAGCTTTCTTT.

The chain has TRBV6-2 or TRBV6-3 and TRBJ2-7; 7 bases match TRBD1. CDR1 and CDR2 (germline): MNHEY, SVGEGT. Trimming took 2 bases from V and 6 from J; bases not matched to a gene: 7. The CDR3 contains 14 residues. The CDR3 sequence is CASSYEGQLPEQYF. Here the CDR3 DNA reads TGTGCCAGCAGTTACGAGGGACAGTTGCCCGAGCAGTACTTC.

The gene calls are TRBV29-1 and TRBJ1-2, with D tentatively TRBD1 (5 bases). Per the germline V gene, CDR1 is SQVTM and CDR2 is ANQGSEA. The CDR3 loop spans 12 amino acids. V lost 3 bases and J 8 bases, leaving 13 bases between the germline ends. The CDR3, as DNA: TGCAGCGTTGATGTGGAGGGGAGCGGCTACACCTTC. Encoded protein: CSVDVEGSGYTF.

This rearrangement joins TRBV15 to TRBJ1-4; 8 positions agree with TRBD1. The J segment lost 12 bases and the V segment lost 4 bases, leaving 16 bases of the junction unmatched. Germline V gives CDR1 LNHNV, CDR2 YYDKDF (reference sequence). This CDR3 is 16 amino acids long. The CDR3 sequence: CATSMTGVLTSGELFF. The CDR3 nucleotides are TGTGCCACCAGCATGACAGGGGTGCTGACCTCAGGGGAACTGTTTTTT.

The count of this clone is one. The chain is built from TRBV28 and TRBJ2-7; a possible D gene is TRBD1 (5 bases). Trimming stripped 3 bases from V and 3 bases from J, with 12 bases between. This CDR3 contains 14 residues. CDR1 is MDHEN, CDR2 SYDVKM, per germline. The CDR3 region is CASSFNQQDYEQYF. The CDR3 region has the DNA TGTGCCAGCAGTTTCAACCAACAGGACTACGAGCAGTACTTC. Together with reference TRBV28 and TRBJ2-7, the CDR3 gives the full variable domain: DVKVTQSSRYLVKRTGEKVFLECVQDMDHENMFWYRQDPGLGLRLIYFSYDVKMKEKGDIPEGYSVSREKKERFSLILESASTNQTSMYLCASSFNQQDYEQYFGPGTRLTVT.

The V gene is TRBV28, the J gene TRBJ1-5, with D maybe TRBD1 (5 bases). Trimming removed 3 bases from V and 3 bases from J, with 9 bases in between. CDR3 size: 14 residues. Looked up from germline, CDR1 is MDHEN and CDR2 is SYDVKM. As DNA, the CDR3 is TGTGCCAGCAGTTTGGGGGGTCCCAATCAGCCCCAGCATTTT. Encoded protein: CASSLGGPNQPQHF.